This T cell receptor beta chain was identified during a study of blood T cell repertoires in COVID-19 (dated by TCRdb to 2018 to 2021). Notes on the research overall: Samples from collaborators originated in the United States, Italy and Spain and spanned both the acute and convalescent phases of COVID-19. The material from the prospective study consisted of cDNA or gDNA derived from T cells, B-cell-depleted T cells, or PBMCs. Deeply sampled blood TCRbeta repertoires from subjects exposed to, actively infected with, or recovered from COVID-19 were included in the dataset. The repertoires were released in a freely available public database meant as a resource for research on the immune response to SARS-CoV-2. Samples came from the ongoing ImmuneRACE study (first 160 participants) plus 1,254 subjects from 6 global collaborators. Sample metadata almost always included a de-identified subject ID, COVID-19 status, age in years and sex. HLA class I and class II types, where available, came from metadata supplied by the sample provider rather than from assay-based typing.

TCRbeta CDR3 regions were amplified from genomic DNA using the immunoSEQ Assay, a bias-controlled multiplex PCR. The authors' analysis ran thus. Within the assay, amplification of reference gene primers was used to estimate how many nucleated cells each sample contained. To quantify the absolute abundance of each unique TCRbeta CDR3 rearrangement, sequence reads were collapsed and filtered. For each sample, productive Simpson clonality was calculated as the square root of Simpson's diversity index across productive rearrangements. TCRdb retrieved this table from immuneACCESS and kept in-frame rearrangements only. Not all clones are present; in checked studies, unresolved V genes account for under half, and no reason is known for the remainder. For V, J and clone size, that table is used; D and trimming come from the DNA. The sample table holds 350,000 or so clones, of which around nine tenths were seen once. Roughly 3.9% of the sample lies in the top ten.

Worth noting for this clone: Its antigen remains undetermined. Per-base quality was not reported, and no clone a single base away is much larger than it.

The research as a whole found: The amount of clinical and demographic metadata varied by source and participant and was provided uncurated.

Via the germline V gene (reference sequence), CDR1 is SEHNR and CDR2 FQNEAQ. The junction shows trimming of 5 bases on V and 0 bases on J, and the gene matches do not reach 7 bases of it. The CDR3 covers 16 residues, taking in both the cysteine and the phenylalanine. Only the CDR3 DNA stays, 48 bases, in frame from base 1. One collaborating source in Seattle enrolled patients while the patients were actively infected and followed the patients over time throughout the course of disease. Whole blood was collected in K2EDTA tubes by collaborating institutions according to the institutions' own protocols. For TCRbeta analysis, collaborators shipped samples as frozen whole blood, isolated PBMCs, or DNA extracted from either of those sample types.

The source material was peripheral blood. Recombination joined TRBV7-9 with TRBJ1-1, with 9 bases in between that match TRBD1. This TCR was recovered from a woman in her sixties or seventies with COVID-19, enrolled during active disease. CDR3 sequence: CASSPGQGIVNTEAFF. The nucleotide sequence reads TGTGCCAGCAGCCCTGGACAGGGGATAGTGAACACTGAAGCTTTCTTT.